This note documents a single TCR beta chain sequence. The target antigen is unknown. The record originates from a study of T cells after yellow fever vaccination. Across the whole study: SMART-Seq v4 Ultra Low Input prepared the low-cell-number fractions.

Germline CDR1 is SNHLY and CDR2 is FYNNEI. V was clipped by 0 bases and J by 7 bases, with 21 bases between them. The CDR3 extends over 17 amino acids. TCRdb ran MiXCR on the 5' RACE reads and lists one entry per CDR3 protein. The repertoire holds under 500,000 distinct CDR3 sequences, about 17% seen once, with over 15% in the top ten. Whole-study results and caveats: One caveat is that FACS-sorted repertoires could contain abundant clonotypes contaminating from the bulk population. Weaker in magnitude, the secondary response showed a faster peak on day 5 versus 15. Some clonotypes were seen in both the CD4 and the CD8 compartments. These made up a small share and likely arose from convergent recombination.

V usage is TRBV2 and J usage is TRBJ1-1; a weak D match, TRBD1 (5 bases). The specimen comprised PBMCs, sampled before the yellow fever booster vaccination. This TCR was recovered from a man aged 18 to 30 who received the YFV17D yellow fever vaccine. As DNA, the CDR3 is TGTGCCAGCAGTGAAGCGGAATTGCGTTGGGGGACGCGTGAAGCTTTCTTT. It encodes CASSEAELRWGTREAFF.